These T cell receptor beta chains were read from a single sample in a study of cytomegalovirus exposure and HLA in healthy donors. Data came from immunoSEQ multiplex PCR; TCRdb stores just in-frame clones and leaves some out. The data show some 150,000 clones, 70% to 85% seen once. The source material was PBMCs. The receptors were gathered from a man in his thirties or forties in good health and CMV-seropositive. The CDR3 runs from the conserved cysteine through the conserved F or W. A D gene is named only where the DNA matches it firmly. Not every row has a clone size; where given, it reads once, few, many or a size class.

j_call,clone_size,d_call,v_call,cdr3_aa,cdr3_nt
TRBJ1-3,.,TRBD1,TRBV4-2,CASSQDRGLGNTIYF,TGTGCCAGCAGCCAAGATAGGGGGCTTGGAAACACCATATATTTT
TRBJ2-2,.,.,TRBV6-5,CASSYSGGAAGELFF,TGTGCCAGCAGTTACAGCGGCGGGGCCGCCGGGGAGCTGTTTTTT
TRBJ2-2,.,TRBD2,TRBV19,CASSARGGTGELFF,TGTGCCAGTAGTGCCCGCGGGGGCACCGGGGAGCTGTTTTTT
TRBJ1-5,.,TRBD1,TRBV7-2,CASSPGQVSNQPQHF,TGTGCCAGCAGCCCCGGACAGGTGAGCAATCAGCCCCAGCATTTT
TRBJ2-1,.,.,TRBV18,CASSINRDEQFF,TGTGCCAGCTCTATCAACCGGGATGAGCAGTTCTTC
TRBJ2-7,.,TRBD1,TRBV4-1,CASSLTGGTREQYF,TGCGCCAGCAGCCTAACAGGGGGAACGAGGGAGCAGTACTTC
TRBJ2-3,.,TRBD1,TRBV10-3,CAISGDRADTQYF,TGTGCCATCAGTGGAGACAGGGCCGATACGCAGTATTTT
TRBJ1-1,.,TRBD1,TRBV6-5,CASSYGDRGSTEAFF,TGTGCCAGCAGTTACGGGGACAGGGGCTCCACTGAAGCTTTCTTT
TRBJ2-5,.,TRBD1,TRBV30,CAWGQGARETQYF,TGTGCCTGGGGACAGGGGGCGAGGGAGACCCAGTACTTC
TRBJ2-7,.,.,TRBV5-1,CASSYGSYEQYF,TGCGCCAGCAGCTACGGTTCCTACGAGCAGTACTTC
TRBJ2-7,.,TRBD1,TRBV11-2,CASSLQGQGSYEQYF,TGTGCCAGCAGCTTACAGGGACAGGGCTCCTACGAGCAGTACTTC
TRBJ2-7,.,.,TRBV7-9,CASSPLGRQHSYEQYF,TGTGCCAGCAGCCCCCTGGGCAGACAGCACTCCTACGAGCAGTACTTC
TRBJ2-6,once,.,TRBV6-5,CASTQHTGANVLTF,TGTGCCAGCACTCAACATACCGGGGCCAACGTCCTGACTTTC
TRBJ1-2,few,.,TRBV6-5,CASSYGQFGYTF,TGTGCCAGCAGTTACGGGCAGTTTGGCTACACCTTC
TRBJ2-7,.,.,TRBV27,CASSAQGPPHEQYF,TGTGCCAGCAGTGCTCAGGGGCCCCCCCACGAGCAGTACTTC
TRBJ2-5,.,.,TRBV2,CASRGTYYQETQYF,TGTGCCAGCAGGGGGACATATTACCAAGAGACCCAGTACTTC
TRBJ2-1,.,TRBD2,TRBV5-4,CASSLGLAGFGYNEQFF,TGTGCCAGCAGCTTGGGGCTAGCGGGCTTTGGGTACAATGAGCAGTTCTTC
TRBJ1-4,.,.,TRBV30,CAWSVHREREKLFF,TGTGCCTGGAGTGTACACAGGGAACGGGAAAAACTGTTTTTT
TRBJ1-2,.,.,TRBV30,CAWRSTRFSHYGYTF,TGTGCCTGGAGGTCTACCAGGTTTTCCCACTATGGCTACACCTTC
TRBJ2-1,.,TRBD2,TRBV11-2,CASSLRAGGTLDNEQFF,TGTGCCAGCAGCTTGAGAGCGGGGGGAACCTTAGACAATGAGCAGTTCTTC
TRBJ2-7,.,.,TRBV4-1,CASSQAWAGSYEQYF,TGCGCCAGCAGCCAAGCATGGGCAGGCTCCTACGAGCAGTACTTC
TRBJ1-5,.,.,TRBV28,CASSWGGSDNQPQHF,TGTGCCAGCAGTTGGGGGGGTTCGGACAATCAGCCCCAGCATTTT
TRBJ2-3,.,TRBD2,TRBV27,CASSPPAGRSTDTQYF,TGTGCCAGCAGTCCCCCAGCGGGGCGAAGCACAGATACGCAGTATTTT
TRBJ2-2,.,TRBD2,TRBV4-1,CASSLIAVAGGPTGELFF,TGCGCCAGCAGCCTCATAGCGGTAGCGGGGGGGCCCACCGGGGAGCTGTTTTTT
TRBJ2-7,.,.,TRBV6-5,CASSYSRVGEQYF,TGTGCCAGCAGTTACTCCAGGGTGGGGGAGCAGTACTTC
TRBJ1-6,.,.,TRBV2,CASSKQGLLTISPLHF,TGTGCCAGCAGTAAACAGGGCCTCCTTACTATTTCACCCCTCCACTTT
TRBJ2-7,.,.,TRBV28,CASSLRGYEQYF,TGTGCCAGCAGTTTACGGGGGTACGAGCAGTACTTC
TRBJ2-3,.,.,TRBV2,CASSVDFSTDTQYF,TGTGCCAGCAGTGTGGACTTTTCCACAGATACGCAGTATTTT
TRBJ1-4,.,TRBD1,TRBV10-3,CAISEGTGVEKLFF,TGTGCCATCAGTGAAGGGACAGGGGTTGAAAAACTGTTTTTT
TRBJ1-1,.,.,TRBV30,CAWSHDFVGRGMNTEAFF,TGTGCCTGGAGCCACGATTTTGTGGGGAGGGGAATGAACACTGAAGCTTTCTTT
TRBJ1-6,.,.,TRBV21-1,CASSGLGQDSPLHF,TGTGCCAGCAGTGGCTTGGGGCAGGATTCACCCCTCCACTTT
TRBJ1-3,.,.,TRBV4-3,CASSQMQFGNTIYF,TGCGCCAGCAGCCAAATGCAGTTTGGAAACACCATATATTTT
TRBJ1-3,few,.,TRBV27,CASSRGSGNTIYF,TGTGCCAGCAGCCGGGGATCTGGAAACACCATATATTTT
TRBJ1-1,.,.,TRBV2,CASRATIEAFF,TGTGCCAGCAGAGCTACCATAGAAGCTTTCTTT
TRBJ1-1,once,TRBD1,TRBV7-9,CASSWDRGNTEAFF,TGTGCCAGCAGCTGGGACAGGGGGAACACTGAAGCTTTCTTT
TRBJ2-7,.,TRBD2,TRBV18,CASSPPGLAEQYF,TGTGCCAGCTCACCACCGGGACTAGCGGAACAGTACTTC
TRBJ2-1,.,.,TRBV2,CASSAVPGGSEQFF,TGTGCCAGCAGTGCCGTTCCCGGAGGGTCTGAGCAGTTCTTC
TRBJ2-2,.,.,TRBV5-1,CASSPGQNTGELFF,TGCGCCAGCAGCCCCGGACAGAACACCGGGGAGCTGTTTTTT
TRBJ2-2,.,.,TRBV25-1,CASTHRAGSGELFF,TGTGCCTCAACTCACAGGGCTGGTAGCGGGGAGCTGTTTTTT
TRBJ2-7,.,.,TRBV27,CASSLSASYEQYF,TGTGCCAGCAGTTTATCAGCATCCTACGAGCAGTACTTC
TRBJ2-7,.,.,TRBV7-2,CASSTYRGSYEQYF,TGTGCCAGCAGCACCTACCGGGGATCCTACGAGCAGTACTTC
TRBJ2-1,.,TRBD2,TRBV7-2,CASSLELRGDPGVGEQFF,TGTGCCAGCAGCTTAGAGCTGCGGGGGGACCCCGGGGTGGGGGAGCAGTTCTTC
TRBJ1-4,.,.,TRBV27,CASSLNRVATNEKLFF,TGTGCCAGCAGTTTAAACAGGGTGGCAACTAATGAAAAACTGTTTTTT
TRBJ2-7,few,.,TRBV30,CALNQGYEQYF,TGTGCCTTAAACCAGGGATACGAGCAGTACTTC
TRBJ2-1,few,.,TRBV7-7,CASSLEYRDHYNEQFF,TGTGCCAGCAGCTTAGAATACAGGGATCACTACAATGAGCAGTTCTTC
TRBJ1-2,.,.,TRBV9,CASSVALRSGYTF,TGTGCCAGCAGCGTAGCCCTACGATCTGGCTACACCTTC
TRBJ2-3,.,.,TRBV4-1,CASSQTGTRSRTQYF,TGCGCCAGCAGCCAAACCGGGACTCGCTCGAGGACGCAGTATTTT
TRBJ2-7,few,TRBD1,TRBV19,CASSAGTGWAYEQYF,TGTGCCAGTAGCGCCGGGACAGGGTGGGCCTACGAGCAGTACTTC
TRBJ2-7,.,.,TRBV5-6,CASSLLQTYEQYF,TGTGCCAGCAGCTTGTTACAGACCTACGAGCAGTACTTC
TRBJ2-7,.,TRBD2,TRBV11-1,CASSSSGVNEQYF,TGTGCCAGCAGCTCTAGCGGGGTCAACGAGCAGTACTTC
TRBJ2-7,.,TRBD1,TRBV7-3,CASSPTGGPYEQYF,TGTGCCAGCAGCCCGACAGGGGGACCCTACGAGCAGTACTTC
TRBJ2-7,.,.,TRBV9,CASSVQDRPNSYEQYF,TGTGCCAGCAGCGTCCAAGACAGGCCCAACTCCTACGAGCAGTACTTC
TRBJ1-3,.,TRBD1,TRBV10-3,CATKDRVSGNTIYF,TGTGCCACGAAAGACAGGGTCTCTGGAAACACCATATATTTT
TRBJ2-2,.,.,TRBV28,CASSHREEGTGELFF,TGTGCCAGCAGCCATAGGGAAGAGGGCACCGGGGAGCTGTTTTTT
TRBJ2-5,.,.,TRBV28,CASSLSYGGQETQYF,TGTGCCAGCAGTTTATCTTACGGGGGCCAAGAGACCCAGTACTTC
TRBJ2-5,.,TRBD1,TRBV2,CASPATGKETQYF,TGTGCCAGCCCAGCGACAGGGAAAGAGACCCAGTACTTC
TRBJ2-7,.,.,TRBV18,CASSPREGRYEQYF,TGTGCCAGCTCACCACGGGAAGGGAGGTACGAGCAGTACTTC
TRBJ2-5,.,.,TRBV7-2,CASSYYEETQYF,TGTGCCAGCAGCTACTACGAAGAGACCCAGTACTTC
TRBJ1-4,.,.,TRBV27,CASSLNRVEKLFF,TGTGCCAGCAGTTTAAACAGGGTGGAAAAACTGTTTTTT